A selection of T cell receptor beta chains follows, all from one sample in a study of CXCR3-negative and CXCR3-positive naive CD8 T cells. For each CDR3 protein, TCRdb gives one entry from its re-call of the 5' RACE reads, without DNA. The table for this sample gives tens of thousands of distinct CDR3 sequences. The sample comprised naive CXCR3- CD8+ T cells from blood. The receptor set was obtained from a human donor in good health. Some clones in this sample may be carry-over from other donors' samples. CDR3s include the opening cysteine and the closing phenylalanine or tryptophan. Each record gives: V gene, J gene, clone size, CDR3 protein. Not all rows give a size; the values are once, few, many and, for expanded clones, a class.

TRBV27,TRBJ2-3,.,CASSLSGDEDTQYF
TRBV29-1,TRBJ2-7,.,CSVEAENYEQYF
TRBV15,TRBJ2-7,.,CATSRTGTGSVEQYF
TRBV29-1,TRBJ2-7,.,CSVMGLAGSGEQYF
TRBV29-1,TRBJ2-7,.,CSVGGRGGYEQYF
TRBV6-2/TRBV6-3,TRBJ2-2,.,CASSYGFPTGELFF
TRBV20-1,TRBJ2-2,.,CSARGLAVTGELFF
TRBV5-1,TRBJ2-1,.,CASSWTSGANEQFF
TRBV5-6,TRBJ2-1,.,CASSPGVDFYNEQFF
TRBV6-5,TRBJ2-1,.,CASSRLAAFNEQFF
TRBV28,TRBJ2-5,.,CASSLTTRAQETQYF
TRBV30,TRBJ1-6,.,CAWSSGNSPLHF
TRBV12-3/TRBV12-4,TRBJ1-1,.,CASSLSVSGSTEAFF
TRBV4-3,TRBJ2-7,.,CASSQDLAGLAGDYEQYF
TRBV5-1,TRBJ2-7,.,CASSLEGGNVYEQYF
TRBV2,TRBJ2-3,medium-sized,CASSGGTSGSRSTDTQYF
TRBV19,TRBJ2-1,.,CASSPSGTGGDEQFF
TRBV7-9,TRBJ1-1,.,CASSSIRQGLDTEAFF
TRBV7-8,TRBJ1-5,.,CASSLEGSNQPQHF
TRBV11-2,TRBJ1-1,.,CASSHPGRENTEAFF
TRBV27,TRBJ2-7,.,CASRGQVAYEQYF
TRBV7-2,TRBJ2-7,.,CASSSYRGSSYEQYF
TRBV29-1,TRBJ2-2,.,CSVDRPNTGELFF
TRBV15,TRBJ1-1,.,CATSRIREFDTEAFF
TRBV7-9,TRBJ2-3,.,CASSLVTSGGEDMQYF
TRBV13,TRBJ2-2,.,CASSYTPGGVRELFF
TRBV12-3/TRBV12-4,TRBJ2-7,.,CASSVGRVYEQYF